This T cell receptor beta chain was found in a study of regulatory T cells in long-lasting Graves disease (dated by TCRdb to about 2021). Looking at the study overall: Patients with newly diagnosed Graves' disease had been on antithyroid drugs for under 3 months. Patients with persistent Graves' disease were compared with patients with newly diagnosed Graves' disease using TCR sequencing and RNA sequencing of peripheral blood. The study was registered as a clinical trial and conducted in China. TCR sequencing covered 13 persistent and 20 newly diagnosed Graves' disease patients, some 35 samples in total. Overall results and qualifications from the work: More public clonotypes were shared among persistent patients (2,741) than among newly diagnosed patients (roughly 1,000). Only peripheral blood was studied, because thyroid tissue, the primary lesion, was inaccessible. Persistent Graves' disease patients showed lower TCR Shannon entropy and fewer highly expanded clones than newly diagnosed patients, suggesting clonal expansion. Sequencing and analysis were limited to the TCR beta chain. The authors acknowledged the small sample size as a limitation that may reduce accuracy.

The sample holds many counts of this clonotype. Its specific antigen is unknown. No base quality values were provided; no much bigger clone lies one nucleotide off. The label giving this sample's time point can be read as: newly diagnosed GD, antithyroid drugs for less than 3 months. For both TCR sequencing and RNA sequencing, RNA was extracted from PBMCs using TRIzol. The diagnosis of Graves' disease followed American Thyroid Association guidelines. Patients were recruited from an endocrinology department in Xi'an, China. Each patient gave 7.5 to 10 milliliters of peripheral blood, collected in an EDTA anticoagulant tube. Ficoll Paque Plus density gradient separation was used to isolate PBMCs, and no further T cell sorting was performed. RNA quality was checked with an Agilent 2100 Bioanalyzer and agarose gel, and concentration with a NanoDrop 2000. Libraries were prepared through multiplex PCR. Reads for this sample came from an Illumina HiSeq 4000. To build TCR beta libraries, CDR3 regions were amplified by Arm-PCR using iRepertoire HTBI primers. Gel purification was performed on PCR products prior to sequencing. As for the original processing: Across samples, about 63 TRBV and 13 to 15 TRBJ segments were identified and used for gene usage analysis of CDR3 amino acid clonotypes. Filtered high-quality paired reads were merged into contigs using COPE and FqMerger. BLAST was used to align contigs to IMGT TRBV, TRBD and TRBJ reference genes, with CDR3 defined following IMGT. Clonotypes above 0.1% frequency were classified as highly expanded clones. Shannon entropy served as the measure of repertoire diversity, while the Gini coefficient captured V-J evenness. Clonotypes shared by more than one individual were considered public. TCRdb ran its own pipeline on the public reads, namely fastp trimming at Q25 and MiXCR clone calling, and kept in-frame beta chains. Entries that share a CDR3 protein sequence are merged under the most common genes and DNA. The V and J calls and clone size come from TCRdb's table, not from the authors' own analysis. The sample data list roughly 350,000 distinct CDR3 sequences, and 16% of these were observed just once. The ten most abundant clones make up 30% of the sample.

The same specimen was also included in a second study, on T cells in Graves' hyperthyroidism and ophthalmopathy. The second paper states: Stable Graves' hyperthyroidism was defined as no progression to ophthalmopathy during 18 months of follow-up. Hyperthyroidism patients were aged 18 to 65 years and newly diagnosed, with disease duration of less than 2 months. Exclusion was applied to patients with uncontrolled infections, other autoimmune diseases, pregnancy or lactation. Clinical symptoms, serum thyroxine and TRAb, thyroid ultrasound, and orbital computed tomography formed the basis for the diagnoses. The TCR CDR3 was subjected to a first round of RT-PCR using the HTBI primer set and the Qiagen OneStep RT-PCR kit. Most expanded thyroid clonotypes (frequency above 0.001) were also detected in blood, a finding suggesting that blood repertoires may reflect thyroid immune responses. Ophthalmopathy was separated from stable hyperthyroidism by a 13 V-J signature model, with approximately 89% sensitivity and around 81% specificity obtained in cross-validation and 80%/75% obtained in testing. In validation, progression to ophthalmopathy was predicted by the model with around 70% sensitivity and under 85% specificity, a median of approximately 6.5 months before onset. To identify distinguishing TCR V-J signatures, a discovery cohort of 100 or so patients was used, comprising 40 to 45 with Graves' ophthalmopathy and around 57 with stable Graves' hyperthyroidism. Prospective prediction of ophthalmopathy was tested in an independent validation cohort consisting of roughly 20 hyperthyroidism patients and more than 15 patients who later progressed to ophthalmopathy. The approximately 90 discovery patients were randomly split 7:3 into training and test sets. The study also compared thyroid tissue and blood T-cell repertoires from five or six Graves' hyperthyroidism patients. After blood sampling, hyperthyroidism patients were treated with methimazole at a starting dose of 30 mg daily, and ophthalmopathy patients were treated with high-dose intravenous methylprednisolone. A second multiplex PCR round built the libraries, followed by size selection and purification. Libraries were sequenced paired-end with 100 bp reads on an Illumina HiSeq2000. SOAPnuke was used to process the raw data, throwing out any read that contained adapters or uncalled bases, had a mean Phred below 15, or lacked an exact constant-primer or identifier match. COPE v1.2.5 was used to merge the high-quality paired reads, and each unique nucleotide sequence was defined as a clonotype. MiTCR v1.1 was used to align clonotypes to the IMGT TRBV, TRBD and TRBJ reference segments. Only V-J combinations with frequency above 0.0001, covering 99% to 99.2% of repertoires, were analysed. The TCS score was defined as F50 (clonal expansion) divided by E x V (chaos), with BLOSUM62-based TCRdist calculated between CDR3 peptides within each V-J. Welch's t-statistics and random forest reduced just over 500 V-J features to 10 to 15, which were used in a naive Bayes classifier (R e1071). Sample size was not statistically predetermined, and investigators were not blinded to group allocation. The paper reports TCR Vbeta CDR3 sequencing of over 120 peripheral blood samples: 40 to 45 ophthalmopathy, some 80 hyperthyroidism and around 17 progressor patients.

This clonotype was obtained from a middle-aged man with Graves disease. Donor details come from another sample of the same person, matched by shared clones. This material consisted of peripheral blood mononuclear cells (PBMCs), taken at new diagnosis, from a patient treated with antithyroid drugs.

The nucleotides read TGTGCCAGCAGCTTAGTTGAATCATACAATGAGCAGTTCTTC. This translates into CASSLVESYNEQFF. In this chain, TRBV7-9 is recombined with TRBJ2-1, with the D segment identity uncertain. Between the V and J ends, shortened by 1 base and 4 bases respectively, the junction contains 8 bases. From a lookup of the germline V gene (reference sequence), CDR1 and CDR2 are SEHNR and FQNEAQ. CDR3 length: 14 amino acids, cysteine to phenylalanine. The read is trimmed to its CDR3 DNA, 42 bases read in frame from base 1.